The clone carrying this T cell receptor beta chain was recorded only once. Its antigen is still unknown. The library came from three nested PCR rounds adapted from ARM-PCR protocols. TCRdb fed the multiplex PCR reads into MiXCR, producing one record per CDR3 protein. The data hold approximately 65,000 distinct CDR3 sequences, with about 60% observed a single time. This sample stems from a study of tumor and adjacent non-tumor tissue in lung cancer. Study as a whole: About 4.17 million productive TCRbeta reads were obtained per sample on average.

The study's findings and limits: In normal lung, the top 100 clones were significantly more dominant than in tumor.

No cell sorting was done before RNA was extracted from the tissue. Germline V gives CDR1 MDHEN, CDR2 SYDVKM. The CDR3 loop spans 14 amino acids. The V end was cut by 5 bases, the J end by 7 bases, with 14 bases between. V and J are TRBV28 and TRBJ2-2, with D unclear. This receptor was obtained from a man over 45 with non-small cell lung cancer. The sample taken for sequencing was lung tumor tissue. The CDR3 is CASSADSHYGELFF. The CDR3 DNA sequence: TGTGCCAGCAGTGCAGACTCCCACTACGGGGAGCTGTTTTTT.